The next 2 T cell receptor beta chains were all read from a single sample in a study of OX40 agonist ivuxolimab in advanced cancers. Measured with immunoSEQ multiplex PCR; TCRdb has only the in-frame clones, and not every one. This sample has 69,000 or so clones; 75% to 90% occur once, and the top ten carry approximately 0.81%. The sample was CD4+ or CD8+ T cells sorted from blood, taken in a trial of the OX40 agonist ivuxolimab. The source is an adult with an advanced solid tumor such as melanoma, head and neck, liver or kidney cancer.

The chain couples TRBV29-1 to TRBJ1-2, with D hard to call. The germline V gene encodes CDR1 SQVTM and CDR2 ANQGSEA. With 1 base removed from V and 4 bases from J, the gap between germline ends came to 4 bases. The CDR3 is 11 amino acids. The CDR3 here is CSVEGTYGYTF. CDR3 DNA sequence: TGCAGCGTTGAAGGGACCTATGGCTACACCTTC.

The chain combines TRBV2 with TRBJ2-6, with a tentative D call TRBD2 (5 bases). V dropped 10 bases and J dropped 0 bases, with 16 bases sitting between them. Germline-derived CDR1 and CDR2 are SNHLY and FYNNEI. The length of the CDR3 is 16 residues. The CDR3, as DNA: TGTGCCACCATACCCGGGAAGACCTCTGGGGCCAACGTCCTGACTTTC. It encodes CATIPGKTSGANVLTF.